This is a list of T cell receptor beta chains from one sample in a study of control samples from healthy donors and cancer patients. Sequenced by immunoSEQ multiplex PCR; TCRdb stores in-frame clones only, minus some. Here the sample spans 180,000 or so clones, 91% being singletons. Sequences were obtained from blood. These receptors were taken from a young woman in good health. CDR3s include the opening cysteine and the closing phenylalanine or tryptophan. Each record gives: J gene, V gene, CDR3 protein.

j_call: TRBJ2-7; v_call: TRBV11-3; cdr3_aa: CASSLGGLAGYEQYF
j_call: TRBJ2-3; v_call: TRBV6-6; cdr3_aa: CASSPGEDTQYF
j_call: TRBJ1-1; v_call: TRBV9; cdr3_aa: CASSVVKGSTEAFF
j_call: TRBJ1-5; v_call: TRBV3-1/TRBV3-2; cdr3_aa: CASSPGTGGNQPQHF
j_call: TRBJ1-4; v_call: TRBV2; cdr3_aa: CASSEGTGSEKLFF
j_call: TRBJ1-2; v_call: TRBV27; cdr3_aa: CASSLLRTGNYGYTF
j_call: TRBJ1-5; v_call: TRBV12-3/TRBV12-4; cdr3_aa: CASTGFGNQPQHF
j_call: TRBJ1-2; v_call: TRBV29-1; cdr3_aa: CSDRGGNYGYTF
j_call: TRBJ1-3; v_call: TRBV12-3/TRBV12-4; cdr3_aa: CASSRQGRNTIYF
j_call: TRBJ2-1; v_call: TRBV28; cdr3_aa: CASRVEGGYNEQFF
j_call: TRBJ2-4; v_call: TRBV7-8; cdr3_aa: CASSLGPKNIQYF
j_call: TRBJ1-1; v_call: TRBV7-9; cdr3_aa: CASSFRTGDLTEAFF
j_call: TRBJ1-1; v_call: TRBV18; cdr3_aa: CASSPDRDSAFF
j_call: TRBJ1-1; v_call: TRBV6-6; cdr3_aa: CASSPGRENTEAFF
j_call: TRBJ1-2; v_call: TRBV6-6; cdr3_aa: CASRLGQGSDGYTF
j_call: TRBJ2-7; v_call: TRBV11-2; cdr3_aa: CASSLVAGTGAHEQYF
j_call: TRBJ1-2; v_call: TRBV10-2; cdr3_aa: CASTTHSNNNYGYTF
j_call: TRBJ1-1; v_call: TRBV5-1; cdr3_aa: CASSFGGYTEAFF